This T cell receptor (beta chain) was profiled in a study of molecular identifiers for immune sequencing clone quantification. Every naive CD8 library was made from between 20,000 and 1,000,000 sorted cells with 10%, 30% or 50% RNA. Sorted naive CD8 T cells were those defined as CD8+CD4-CCR7+CD45RA+. With listed TCR primers and previously described methods, bulk TCR libraries were prepared. TCRdb recomputed calls from the PCR reads with MiXCR, one row per CDR3 protein. The table has 40,000 to 50,000 distinct CDR3 sequences, 15% to 20% seen once. At least ten counts were recorded for this clonotype. What was sequenced was naive CD8+ T cells from blood, with Jurkat cell RNA spiked in. Subset in this sample: FACS-sorted CD8+CD4-CCR7+CD45RA+ naive T cells. The source is a human donor in good health. Some libraries in this study had Jurkat cell RNA spiked in.

CDR3 bases: TGTGCCAGCAGCTTAGGTTACCTAGGGGAGACCCAGTACTTC. Translated: CASSLGYLGETQYF. The chain recombines TRBV11-2 with TRBJ2-5; D is unresolved. In germline, CDR1 is SGHAT, CDR2 FQNNGV. The CDR3 has 14 residues. With 1 base removed from V and 5 bases from J, the gap between germline ends came to 11 bases.